Presented here are 19 T cell receptor beta chains from one specimen sequenced in a study of identical twins. A single record per CDR3 protein comes from TCRdb applying MiXCR to the 5' RACE reads. The sample records around 960,000 distinct CDR3 sequences, over 9% being singletons. The sample was also linked to a second study, of yellow fever vaccine responses in identical twins.

Sequencing was carried out using PBMCs. These TCRs come from a woman between 18 and 29 years old in good health.

The table lists this clonotype with a few counts. V gene TRBV2 combines with J gene TRBJ2-2, with a weak D call TRBD2 (6 bases). Trimming left V 3 bases short and J 6 bases short, with 17 bases between. The CDR3 spans 16 residues. Germline CDR1 is SNHLY and CDR2 is FYNNEI. The CDR3 loop is CASSDRGLKWAGELFF. In DNA form, the CDR3 reads TGTGCCAGCAGTGACCGGGGGTTAAAATGGGCCGGGGAGCTGTTTTTT.

This sequence joins TRBV12-3 or TRBV12-4 and TRBJ1-1; D is uncertain. The germline V and J ends were trimmed by 6 bases and 2 bases, with 7 bases remaining between them. This CDR3 spans 12 amino acids. CDR3: CASRLSNTEAFF. The CDR3 DNA sequence: TGTGCCAGCAGGTTGAGCAACACTGAAGCTTTCTTT.

This clonotype showed up many times. The chain combines TRBV12-3 or TRBV12-4 with TRBJ2-3; 7 bases align to TRBD1. V dropped 4 bases and J dropped 5; count of bases not matched to a gene: 3. CDR3 length equals 13 residues. The CDR3 DNA reads as TGTGCCAGCAGTTCCCAGGGGGAAGATACGCAGTATTTT. It codes for CASSSQGEDTQYF.

In its sample, this clonotype was seen a few times. The rearrangement joins TRBV9 to TRBJ2-2, with a weak D call TRBD2 (7 bases). The CDR3 runs 16 residues. Germline V CDR1 and CDR2: SGDLS, YYNGEE. The V and J ends lost 4 bases and 4 bases respectively, with 17 bases between them. CDR3 sequence: CASSSRGGSGTGELFF. The CDR3 DNA reads as TGTGCCAGCAGCTCGAGGGGGGGCTCAGGCACCGGGGAGCTGTTTTTT.

Ten or more counts support this clonotype. V gene TRBV20-1 combines with J gene TRBJ1-5; D ambiguous. CDR1 and CDR2 from the germline V gene are DFQATT and SNEGSKA (reference sequence). This CDR3 has 10 amino acids. V was cut by 5 bases and J by 5 bases, with 4 bases left in between. The CDR3 sequence is CSAGHQPQHF. CDR3 in DNA: TGCAGTGCTGGCCATCAGCCCCAGCATTTT.

This clonotype was detected ten times or more. This chain uses TRBV5-1 with TRBJ1-2; no reliable D call. The CDR3 is 14 residues long. Germline loops: CDR1 SGHRS, CDR2 YFSETQ. The V end lost 4 bases, the J end lost 4 bases, and 14 bases lay between the germline ends. DNA for the CDR3: TGCGCCAGCAGCACCGGGTCGTCGGGCTATGGCTACACCTTC. Protein: CASSTGSSGYGYTF.

The V and J genes are TRBV15 and TRBJ2-3; possibly TRBD1 for D (6 bases). CDR3 length: 15 amino acids. Trimming took 5 bases from V and 3 from J, leaving 15 bases between them. The germline V gene encodes CDR1 LNHNV and CDR2 YYDKDF (reference sequence). In DNA form, the CDR3 reads TGTGCCACCAGCCCCCGTGCAGGGGTAACAGATACGCAGTATTTT. This encodes CATSPRAGVTDTQYF.

This clonotype was seen only a few times. The chain uses TRBV29-1 and TRBJ2-7; D perhaps matches TRBD1 (6 bases). Trimming shortened V by 7 bases and J by 0 bases, and 13 bases separated the two germline ends. The CDR3 extends over 13 amino acids. CDR1 and CDR2 (germline): SQVTM, ANQGSEA. The CDR3 DNA sequence: TGCAGCGCAACACAGGGAATCTCCTACGAGCAGTACTTC. As protein: CSATQGISYEQYF.

This clonotype was recorded a few times. The V and J genes are TRBV12-3 or TRBV12-4 and TRBJ2-2; D may match TRBD1 or TRBD2 (5 bases each). V was cut by 6 bases and J by 1 base, with 18 bases left in between. The CDR3 has 17 amino acids. The CDR3 is CASRGEGRGWNTGELFF. The CDR3 DNA sequence: TGTGCCAGCAGAGGAGAGGGGAGAGGGTGGAACACCGGGGAGCTGTTTTTT.

The sample holds many counts of this clonotype. This chain joins TRBV4-2 and TRBJ2-5, with D possibly called TRBD1 or TRBD2 (5 bases each). The V gene lost 4 bases and the J gene lost 2 bases, with 17 bases spanning the gap. CDR1 and CDR2 from the germline V gene are LGHNA and YNFKEQ. The CDR3 loop spans 16 amino acids. The CDR3 protein is CASSLRDLAIQETQYF. DNA for the CDR3: TGTGCCAGCAGCCTTAGGGACCTCGCCATTCAAGAGACCCAGTACTTC.

The chain recombines TRBV4-1 with TRBJ2-1, with TRBD2 matching 9 bases. This CDR3 comprises 17 residues. V lost 0 bases to trimming and J lost 4 bases; unmatched junction nucleotides: 7. CDR1 is MGHRA and CDR2 is YSYEKL in the germline V gene. This CDR3 is CASSQDLRLAEYNEQFF. The DNA for the CDR3 is TGCGCCAGCAGCCAAGATCTCCGACTAGCGGAATACAATGAGCAGTTCTTC.

This clonotype was observed a handful of times. The chain is built from TRBV29-1 and TRBJ2-1, with 7 bases matching TRBD1. The length of the CDR3 is 14 residues. From germline, CDR1 is SQVTM and CDR2 ANQGSEA. Trimming removed 3 bases from V and 1 base from J; junction bases left unmatched: 3. As DNA, the CDR3 is TGCAGCGTTGAGGGGACAGAGTCCTACAATGAGCAGTTCTTC. Residues: CSVEGTESYNEQFF.

The V gene is TRBV4-1, the J gene TRBJ2-7; the D gene could be TRBD1 or TRBD2 (5 bases each). The CDR3 has 14 residues. Per germline, CDR1 MGHRA and CDR2 YSYEKL. V was cut by 1 base and J by 3 bases, with 10 bases left in between. The CDR3 loop reads CASSQAGAGYEQYF. The DNA of the CDR3 is TGCGCCAGCAGCCAAGCCGGGGCGGGCTACGAGCAGTACTTC.

V and J are TRBV20-1 and TRBJ2-1, with TRBD2 matching 12 bases. The germline gives CDR1 DFQATT, CDR2 SNEGSKA (reference sequence). CDR3 size: 16 residues. V lost 3 bases to trimming and J lost 8 bases; unmatched junction nucleotides: 11. The CDR3 DNA reads TGCAGTGCTAGGGTTTCTAGCGGGAGGGTTTTGTATGAGCAGTTCTTC. Translation: CSARVSSGRVLYEQFF.

In its sample, this clonotype was seen a few times. The chain links TRBV7-2 to TRBJ1-6; 7 bases align to TRBD1. Germline V gives CDR1 SGHTA, CDR2 FQGNSA. The CDR3 is 15 amino acids. Trimming removed 4 bases from V and 7 bases from J; junction bases left unmatched: 7. DNA for the CDR3: TGTGCCAGCAGCTCCCCAGACAGGGAGAATTCACCCCTCCACTTT. Protein product: CASSSPDRENSPLHF. The whole variable domain, remainder taken from reference TRBV7-2 and TRBJ1-6, is GAGVSQSPSNKVTEKGKDVELRCDPISGHTALYWYRQSLGQGLEFLIYFQGNSAPDKSGLPSDRFSAERTGGSVSTLTIQRTQQEDSAVYLCASSSPDRENSPLHFGNGTRLTVT.

This clonotype was seen repeatedly, ten times or more. The genes are TRBV29-1 and TRBJ2-5, with D unresolved. This CDR3 region has 16 residues. Germline V gives CDR1 SQVTM, CDR2 ANQGSEA. V was cut by 3 bases and J by 2 bases, with 19 bases left in between. The CDR3 bases are TGCAGCGTTGAGCCGCACCATAAGGGTGGACAAGAGACCCAGTACTTC. It codes for CSVEPHHKGGQETQYF.

This clonotype has ten or more counts. CDR3 region: CASSPTVGPPTDTQYF. The CDR3 nucleotides are TGCGCCAGCAGCCCGACTGTAGGACCCCCCACAGATACGCAGTATTTT. The J gene is TRBJ2-3, the V gene TRBV4-1; D unresolved. This CDR3 contains 16 residues. Germline values: CDR1 MGHRA, CDR2 YSYEKL. The V gene lost 4 bases and the J gene lost 2 bases, with 16 bases spanning the gap.

The chain uses TRBV14 and TRBJ2-5, with unresolved D. Germline loops: CDR1 SGHDN, CDR2 FVKESK. V was trimmed by 1 base and J by 1 base, leaving 7 bases between them. The CDR3 runs 14 residues. The CDR3: CASSQGEVQETQYF. In nucleotides, the CDR3 is TGTGCCAGCAGCCAAGGAGAGGTCCAAGAGACCCAGTACTTC.

This clonotype was seen at least ten times. The genes are TRBV11-2 and TRBJ2-1; 8 nucleotides align to TRBD2. CDR1 is SGHAT, CDR2 FQNNGV, per germline. This CDR3 has 18 amino acids. After removal of 1 base from V and 6 bases from J, the junction contained 14 bases not matched to a gene. The chain's CDR3 is CASSLGTVGLAARNEQFF. The CDR3 DNA reads as TGTGCCAGCAGCTTAGGGACAGTCGGACTAGCTGCCCGCAATGAGCAGTTCTTC.